This TCR beta chain was profiled in a study of shared clonotypes between healthy human individuals. Study-level points and caveats: The small donor group covered limited genetic and exposure diversity.

DNA at approximately 200 ng, 25,000 to 30,000 T cell genomes, went into sorted-subset replicate PCRs. Method: immunoSEQ multiplex PCR; TCRdb's copy keeps in-frame clones and lacks some. In the table there are 800,000 to 950,000 clones, about 96% of which are singletons. On this clone: What it binds is unknown.

The J segment lost 3 bases and the V segment lost 4 bases, leaving 7 bases of the junction unmatched. The CDR3 runs to 15 residues. The germline V gene encodes CDR1 MGHRA and CDR2 YSYEKL. Positively selected for CCR7, the CD45RO-negative cells used as naive CD8 cells excluded terminally differentiated effector memory CD45RA+ cells. The sample consisted of naive CD8+ T cells sorted from blood. V and J are TRBV4-1 and TRBJ2-7; 9 bases are a match to TRBD2. The sequence was obtained from a man aged 25-45 years in good health. CDR3 coding DNA: TGCGCCAGCAGCCCTAGCGGGGAGACTCACTACGAGCAGTACTTC. Translating gives CASSPSGETHYEQYF.